Listed below are T cell receptor beta chains from one sample, sequenced in a study of T cell repertoires in cytomegalovirus infection. TCRdb called the reads again in MiXCR, with one record for every CDR3 protein. Of 150,000 to 200,000 distinct CDR3 sequences in the sample, approximately 19% were seen once. Material: PBMCs. The receptors derive from a human donor in good health (CMV status not recorded). Some clones in this sample may be carry-over from other donors' samples. Both conserved end residues are part of each CDR3.

j_gene: TRBJ1-1
len: 16
v_gene: TRBV27
CDR3aa: CASKYLLTGVDTEAFF

j_gene: TRBJ2-5
len: 17
v_gene: TRBV28
CDR3aa: CASSLGLAGWAQETQYF

j_gene: TRBJ2-1
len: 13
v_gene: TRBV6-5
CDR3aa: CASSPGQEGEQFF

j_gene: TRBJ2-7
len: 18
v_gene: TRBV7-9
CDR3aa: CASSDPVTGTGAMNEQYF

j_gene: TRBJ1-1
len: 15
v_gene: TRBV5-5
CDR3aa: CASRPSGTPNTEAFF

j_gene: TRBJ2-7
len: 11
v_gene: TRBV29-1
CDR3aa: CSVGHLYEQYF

j_gene: TRBJ2-5
len: 14
v_gene: TRBV12-3/TRBV12-4
CDR3aa: CASSFGGKGETQYF

j_gene: TRBJ2-6
len: 15
v_gene: TRBV19
CDR3aa: CATRARGSGANVLTF

j_gene: TRBJ1-2
len: 16
v_gene: TRBV4-2
CDR3aa: CASSQDASLSNYGYTF

j_gene: TRBJ2-1
len: 16
v_gene: TRBV9
CDR3aa: CASSVAPAGGYNEQFF

j_gene: TRBJ1-3
len: 16
v_gene: TRBV7-2
CDR3aa: CASSLEGTDSGNTIYF

j_gene: TRBJ2-2
len: 16
v_gene: TRBV6-6
CDR3aa: CASILGSGGRTGELFF

j_gene: TRBJ1-3
len: 12
v_gene: TRBV5-5
CDR3aa: CASSLYGNTIYF

j_gene: TRBJ2-1
len: 14
v_gene: TRBV28
CDR3aa: CASSLSGLPNEQFF

j_gene: TRBJ2-1
len: 15
v_gene: TRBV28
CDR3aa: CASSRDGASYNEQFF

j_gene: TRBJ1-2
len: 14
v_gene: TRBV12-3/TRBV12-4
CDR3aa: CASSSSDSPLDYTF

j_gene: TRBJ2-2
len: 15
v_gene: TRBV7-9
CDR3aa: CASRPGNTNTGELFF

j_gene: TRBJ1-1
len: 14
v_gene: TRBV7-3
CDR3aa: CASSVSSLSAEAFF

j_gene: TRBJ2-5
len: 16
v_gene: TRBV6-2/TRBV6-3
CDR3aa: CASSSLLQGRRETQYF

j_gene: TRBJ1-2
len: 16
v_gene: TRBV7-2
CDR3aa: CASSLGYWDRGYGYTF

j_gene: TRBJ1-2
len: 13
v_gene: TRBV5-4
CDR3aa: CASSLVPNYGYTF

j_gene: TRBJ1-2
len: 14
v_gene: TRBV6-1
CDR3aa: CASRRDGSNYGYTF

j_gene: TRBJ1-2
len: 13
v_gene: TRBV20-1
CDR3aa: CSPLGQGEKGYTF

j_gene: TRBJ1-1
len: 14
v_gene: TRBV7-6
CDR3aa: CASSNQGRAQEAFF

j_gene: TRBJ2-2
len: 16
v_gene: TRBV20-1
CDR3aa: CSAPGLSGSNTGELFF

j_gene: TRBJ2-3
len: 16
v_gene: TRBV7-2
CDR3aa: CASSLLSLAATDTQYF

j_gene: TRBJ1-3
len: 13
v_gene: TRBV6-5
CDR3aa: CASSYSMANTIYF

j_gene: TRBJ2-5
len: 14
v_gene: TRBV12-3/TRBV12-4
CDR3aa: CASSPRTLDGTQYF

j_gene: TRBJ2-2
len: 12
v_gene: TRBV29-1
CDR3aa: CSVEGPTGELFF

j_gene: TRBJ1-2
len: 14
v_gene: TRBV2
CDR3aa: CASSEVGGNYGYTF

j_gene: TRBJ1-6
len: 17
v_gene: TRBV6-1
CDR3aa: CASSDRTDNLNNSPLHF

j_gene: TRBJ2-1
len: 15
v_gene: TRBV7-9
CDR3aa: CASSLRTGGYNEQFF

j_gene: TRBJ2-3
len: 14
v_gene: TRBV7-3
CDR3aa: CASSLTPTTDTQYF

j_gene: TRBJ1-1
len: 15
v_gene: TRBV6-5
CDR3aa: CASRAREALNTEAFF

j_gene: TRBJ2-3
len: 17
v_gene: TRBV20-1
CDR3aa: CSAHGGSGGWGTDTQYF

j_gene: TRBJ1-1
len: 16
v_gene: TRBV5-6
CDR3aa: CASSLADTGANTEAFF

j_gene: TRBJ1-5
len: 15
v_gene: TRBV28
CDR3aa: CASSPQGGGGQPQHF

j_gene: TRBJ2-5
len: 17
v_gene: TRBV6-2/TRBV6-3
CDR3aa: CASSPFWTSGRQETQYF

j_gene: TRBJ1-6
len: 16
v_gene: TRBV11-3
CDR3aa: CASSRTGSAYNSPLHF

j_gene: TRBJ2-1
len: 14
v_gene: TRBV7-9
CDR3aa: CASRTGGRADEQFF